Each of the 10 T cell receptor beta chains below was sequenced from the same sample in a study of T cell responses to AZD1222 COVID-19 vaccine. Clones were sequenced by immunoSEQ multiplex PCR, and TCRdb holds only the in-frame ones, with some missing. Among fewer than 85,000 clones, about four fifths were seen once, and the ten largest hold approximately 1.3%. Sequencing used peripheral blood, obtained 28 days after the second AZD1222 dose. Receptors were obtained from an adult who received the AZD1222 COVID-19 vaccine.

The genes are TRBV4-1 and TRBJ1-1, with a possible D match to TRBD1 (5 bases). This CDR3 is built from 15 residues. Germline assignment: CDR1 MGHRA and CDR2 YSYEKL. V dropped 1 base and J dropped 3 bases, with 12 bases sitting between them. Here the CDR3 reads CASSQAGVGDTEAFF. CDR3 coding DNA: TGCGCCAGCAGCCAAGCTGGGGTAGGGGACACTGAAGCTTTCTTT.

This chain connects TRBV7-9 to TRBJ2-3, with 9 bases that match TRBD1. From germline, CDR1 is SEHNR and CDR2 FQNEAQ (reference sequence). CDR3 length equals 15 residues. V shed 7 bases and J 4 bases; nucleotides not matched to a gene: 9. CDR3 DNA: TGTGCCAGCAAGCCCTGGGACAGGGAGGCAGATACGCAGTATTTT. Translating gives CASKPWDREADTQYF.

V is TRBV6-2 or TRBV6-3 and J is TRBJ2-5, with a possible D match to TRBD2 (6 bases). This CDR3 spans 16 amino acids. The V end was cut by 6 bases, the J end by 2 bases, with 19 bases between. Germline CDR1 reads MNHEY; CDR2 reads SVGEGT. The CDR3 coding sequence is TGTGCCAGCAGCCCTCTAGCCGGGAGAGGGCAAGAGACCCAGTACTTC. Translation gives CASSPLAGRGQETQYF.

This clone appeared a single time. The genes are TRBV4-2 and TRBJ2-1; D is unresolved. The CDR3 is 15 residues long. The V gene's germline CDR1 is LGHNA and CDR2 YNFKEQ. Trimming took off 3 bases at V and 5 bases at J, with 14 bases between the two ends. The CDR3: CASSQVTDQNNEQFF. CDR3 nucleotides: TGTGCCAGCAGCCAGGTCACGGATCAGAACAATGAGCAGTTCTTC.

The chain employs TRBV27 and TRBJ1-3, with a tentative D call TRBD1 (5 bases). V lost 5 bases, J lost 2 bases, and 13 bases lay in between. The CDR3 runs 15 residues. Germline V gene lookup returns CDR1 MNHEY and CDR2 SMNVEV (reference sequence). CDR3 DNA: TGTGCCAGCAGTCATCTGCCAGGGACTGGAAACACCATATATTTT. Encoded protein: CASSHLPGTGNTIYF.

The chain's CDR3 is CASSLGEFYQETQYF. The CDR3 DNA reads as TGCGCCAGCAGCTTGGGAGAGTTCTACCAAGAGACCCAGTACTTC. This chain connects TRBV5-1 to TRBJ2-5; D not certain. Trimming pared 0 bases from V and 0 bases from J, leaving 9 bases between. This CDR3 spans 15 amino acids. CDR1 is SGHRS, CDR2 YFSETQ, per germline.

CDR3 coding DNA: TGTGCCAGCAGCTTAAGTTACGAGCAGTACTTC. Protein product: CASSLSYEQYF. The chain uses TRBV7-9 and TRBJ2-7; no reliable D call. V dropped 2 bases and J dropped 4 bases, with 3 bases sitting between them. The CDR3 covers 11 residues. Germline CDR1 reads SEHNR; CDR2 reads FQNEAQ (reference sequence).

This rearrangement joins TRBV3-1 (or the pseudogene TRBV3-2) to TRBJ2-1; D is undetermined. Germline V gene data show CDR1 as LGHDT and CDR2 as YNNKEL (reference sequence). The CDR3 extends over 15 amino acids. Between the trimmed V and J ends, which lost 0 bases and 6 bases, there was a span of 12 bases. The chain's CDR3 is CASSQERLVRNEQFF. The CDR3 coding sequence is TGTGCCAGCAGCCAAGAGCGGCTTGTCCGCAATGAGCAGTTCTTC.

The chain recombines TRBV29-1 with TRBJ1-2, with D possibly matching TRBD1 (5 bases). Germline loops: CDR1 SQVTM, CDR2 ANQGSEA. V was cut by 7 bases and J by 4 bases, with 25 bases left in between. The CDR3 is 16 amino acids. The CDR3 reads CSAHTLGRTNGYGYTF. The CDR3 DNA reads as TGCAGCGCCCACACCCTGGGACGTACTAACGGCTATGGCTACACCTTC.

V is TRBV28 and J is TRBJ2-2, with 11 bases that match TRBD1. From germline, CDR1 is MDHEN and CDR2 SYDVKM. After removal of 5 bases from V and 1 base from J, the junction contained 6 bases not matched to a gene. The length of the CDR3 is 17 residues. Here the CDR3 DNA reads TGTGCCAGCAGTCCTGCCGGGACAGGGGGGAACACCGGGGAGCTGTTTTTT. Translation gives CASSPAGTGGNTGELFF.